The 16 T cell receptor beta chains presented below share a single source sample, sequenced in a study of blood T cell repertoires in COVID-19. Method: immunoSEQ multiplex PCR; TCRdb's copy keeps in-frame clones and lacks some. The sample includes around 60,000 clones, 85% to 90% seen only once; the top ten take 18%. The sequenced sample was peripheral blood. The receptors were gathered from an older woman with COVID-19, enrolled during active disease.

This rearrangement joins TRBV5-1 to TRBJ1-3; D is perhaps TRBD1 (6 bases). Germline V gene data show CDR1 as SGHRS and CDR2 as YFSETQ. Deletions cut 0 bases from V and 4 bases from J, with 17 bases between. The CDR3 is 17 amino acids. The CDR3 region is CASSLAGNRVDGNTIYF. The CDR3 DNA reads TGCGCCAGCAGCTTGGCAGGAAACAGGGTTGACGGAAACACCATATATTTT. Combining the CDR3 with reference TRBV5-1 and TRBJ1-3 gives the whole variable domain KAGVTQTPRYLIKTRGQQVTLSCSPISGHRSVSWYQQTPGQGLQFLFEYFSETQRNKGNFPGRFSGRQFSNSRSEMNVSTLELGDSALYLCASSLAGNRVDGNTIYFGEGSWLTVV.

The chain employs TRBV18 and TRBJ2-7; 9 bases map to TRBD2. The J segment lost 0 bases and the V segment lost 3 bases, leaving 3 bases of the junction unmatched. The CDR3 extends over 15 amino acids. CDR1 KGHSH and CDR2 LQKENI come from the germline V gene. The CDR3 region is CASSPTSGYSYEQYF. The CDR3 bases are TGTGCCAGCTCACCTACTAGCGGGTACTCCTACGAGCAGTACTTC.

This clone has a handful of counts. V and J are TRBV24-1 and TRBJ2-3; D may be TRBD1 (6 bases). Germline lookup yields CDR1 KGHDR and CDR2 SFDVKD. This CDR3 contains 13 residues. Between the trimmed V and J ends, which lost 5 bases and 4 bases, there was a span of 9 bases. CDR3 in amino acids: CATSVNRADTQYF. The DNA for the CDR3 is TGTGCCACCAGTGTCAACAGGGCAGATACGCAGTATTTT.

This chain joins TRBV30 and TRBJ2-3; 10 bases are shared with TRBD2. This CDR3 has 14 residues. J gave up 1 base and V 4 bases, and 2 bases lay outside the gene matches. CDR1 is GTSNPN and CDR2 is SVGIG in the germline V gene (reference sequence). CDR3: CAWTSGRGTDTQYF. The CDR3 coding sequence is TGTGCCTGGACTAGCGGGAGAGGCACAGATACGCAGTATTTT.

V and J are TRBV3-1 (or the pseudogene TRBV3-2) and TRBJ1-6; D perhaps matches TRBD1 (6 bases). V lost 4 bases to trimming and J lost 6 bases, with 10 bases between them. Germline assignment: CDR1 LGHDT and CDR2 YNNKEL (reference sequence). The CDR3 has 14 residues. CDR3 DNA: TGTGCCAGCAGCCCCGTGGACAGTAATTCACCCCTCCACTTT. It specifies CASSPVDSNSPLHF.

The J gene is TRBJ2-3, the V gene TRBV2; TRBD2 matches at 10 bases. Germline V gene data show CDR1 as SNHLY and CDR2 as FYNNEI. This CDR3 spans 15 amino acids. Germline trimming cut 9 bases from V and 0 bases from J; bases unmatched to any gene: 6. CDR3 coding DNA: TGTGCCAGGGGGGGACTAGCGACTAGCACAGATACGCAGTATTTT. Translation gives CARGGLATSTDTQYF.

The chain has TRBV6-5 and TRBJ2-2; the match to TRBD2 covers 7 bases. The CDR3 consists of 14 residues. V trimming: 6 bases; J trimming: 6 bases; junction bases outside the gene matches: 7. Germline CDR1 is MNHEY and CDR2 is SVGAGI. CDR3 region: CASRLTGGPGELFF. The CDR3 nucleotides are TGTGCCAGCAGGCTAACGGGGGGTCCCGGGGAGCTGTTTTTT.

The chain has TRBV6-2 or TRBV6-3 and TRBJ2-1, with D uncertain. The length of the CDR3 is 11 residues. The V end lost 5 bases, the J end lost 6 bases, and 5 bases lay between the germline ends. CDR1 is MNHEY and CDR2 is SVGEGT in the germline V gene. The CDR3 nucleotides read TGTGCCAGCAGTGGTAGCAATGAGCAGTTCTTC. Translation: CASSGSNEQFF.

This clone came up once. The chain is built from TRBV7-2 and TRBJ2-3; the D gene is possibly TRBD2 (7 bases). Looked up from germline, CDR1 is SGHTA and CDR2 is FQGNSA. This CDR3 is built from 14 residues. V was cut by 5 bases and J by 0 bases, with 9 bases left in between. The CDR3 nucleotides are TGTGCCAGCAGCGCGGGGGCTAGCACAGATACGCAGTATTTT. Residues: CASSAGASTDTQYF. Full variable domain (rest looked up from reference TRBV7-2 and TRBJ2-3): GAGVSQSPSNKVTEKGKDVELRCDPISGHTALYWYRQSLGQGLEFLIYFQGNSAPDKSGLPSDRFSAERTGGSVSTLTIQRTQQEDSAVYLCASSAGASTDTQYFGPGTRLTVL.

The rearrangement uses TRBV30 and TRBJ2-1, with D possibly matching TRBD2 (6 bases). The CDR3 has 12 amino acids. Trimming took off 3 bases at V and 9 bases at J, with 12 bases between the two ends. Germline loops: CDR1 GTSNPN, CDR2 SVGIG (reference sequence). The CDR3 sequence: CAWSASVGEQFF. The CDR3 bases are TGTGCCTGGAGCGCTAGCGTGGGTGAGCAGTTCTTC. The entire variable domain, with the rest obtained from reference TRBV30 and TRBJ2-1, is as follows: SQTIHQWPATLVQPVGSPLSLECTVEGTSNPNLYWYRQAAGRGLQLLFYSVGIGQISSEVPQNLSASRPQDRQFILSSKKLLLSDSGFYLCAWSASVGEQFFGPGTRLTVL.

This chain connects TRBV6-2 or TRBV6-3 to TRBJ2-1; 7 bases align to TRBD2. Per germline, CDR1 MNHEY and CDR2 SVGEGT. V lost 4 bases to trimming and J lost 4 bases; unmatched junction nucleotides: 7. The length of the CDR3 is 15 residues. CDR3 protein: CASSFQLAAYNEQFF. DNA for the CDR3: TGTGCCAGCAGTTTTCAGCTAGCGGCTTACAATGAGCAGTTCTTC.

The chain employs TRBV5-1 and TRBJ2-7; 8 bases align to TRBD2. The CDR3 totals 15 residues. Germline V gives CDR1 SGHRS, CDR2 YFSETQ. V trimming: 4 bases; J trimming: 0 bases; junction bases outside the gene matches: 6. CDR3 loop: CASSPGGNPSYEQYF. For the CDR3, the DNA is TGCGCCAGCAGCCCGGGGGGGAACCCCTCCTACGAGCAGTACTTC.

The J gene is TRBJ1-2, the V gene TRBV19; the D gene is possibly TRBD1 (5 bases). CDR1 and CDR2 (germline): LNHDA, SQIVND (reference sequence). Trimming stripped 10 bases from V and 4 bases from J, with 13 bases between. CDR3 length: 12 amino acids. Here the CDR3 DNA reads TGTGCCACCAACCAGGGTGGCTATGGCTACACCTTC. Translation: CATNQGGYGYTF.

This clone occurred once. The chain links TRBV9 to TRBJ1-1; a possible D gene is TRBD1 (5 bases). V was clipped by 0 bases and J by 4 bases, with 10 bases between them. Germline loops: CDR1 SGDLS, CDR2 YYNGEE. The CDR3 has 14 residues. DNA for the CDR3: TGTGCCAGCAGCGTAGGGGGGGTTCGCACTGAAGCTTTCTTT. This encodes CASSVGGVRTEAFF.

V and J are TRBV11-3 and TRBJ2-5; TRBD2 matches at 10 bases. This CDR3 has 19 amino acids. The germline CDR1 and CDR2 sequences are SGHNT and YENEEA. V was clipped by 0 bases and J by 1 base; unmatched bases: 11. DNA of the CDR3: TGTGCCAGCAGCTTAGACCGGCTAGCGGGAGTTCTCGTCCAAGAGACCCAGTACTTC. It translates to CASSLDRLAGVLVQETQYF.

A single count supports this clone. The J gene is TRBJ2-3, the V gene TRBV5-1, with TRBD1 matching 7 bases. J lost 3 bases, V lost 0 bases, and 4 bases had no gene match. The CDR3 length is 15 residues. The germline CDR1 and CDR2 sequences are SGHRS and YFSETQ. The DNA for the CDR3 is TGCGCCAGCAGCTTGGACAGGGGAAGGACAGATACGCAGTATTTT. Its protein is CASSLDRGRTDTQYF.